This is a list of T cell receptor beta chains from one sample in a study of shared clonotypes between healthy human individuals. Produced via immunoSEQ multiplex PCR; TCRdb's table is partial and in-frame only. This sample has roughly 2.1 million clones, with about 92% found just once. The specimen sequenced was naive CD8+ T cells from PBMCs. The receptors shown here come from a man younger than 30 in good health. Some clones in this sample may be carry-over from other donors' samples. The CDR3 runs from the conserved cysteine through the conserved F or W. The D gene is left open where the match is weak. Rows give clone size only sometimes, using once, few, many, or a class for an expanded clone.

>NA|TRBV11-2|TRBJ2-1|NA
CASSLVAGPSYNEQFF
TGTGCCAGCAGCTTAGTTGCCGGACCCTCCTACAATGAGCAGTTCTTC
>NA|TRBV10-1|TRBJ1-1|NA
CASSDSLTEAFF
TGCGCCAGCAGTGACAGCCTGACTGAAGCTTTCTTT
>TRBD2|TRBV7-2|TRBJ2-7|NA
CASSSSGGSSYEQYF
TGTGCCAGCAGCTCTAGCGGGGGGAGCTCCTACGAGCAGTACTTC
>NA|TRBV21-1|TRBJ2-7|NA
CASSKGLAGETGPYF
TGTGCCAGCAGCAAAGGACTAGCGGGGGAAACAGGGCCGTACTTC
>NA|TRBV27|TRBJ2-1|NA
CASSPTRGSSYNEQFF
TGTGCCAGCAGCCCCACCCGGGGGAGCTCCTACAATGAGCAGTTCTTC
>NA|TRBV9|TRBJ2-3|NA
CASSVNRADTQYF
TGTGCCAGCAGCGTAAACAGGGCAGATACGCAGTATTTT
>TRBD2|TRBV27|TRBJ2-2|NA
CASSLLAGAGTGELFF
TGTGCCAGCAGTTTATTAGCGGGAGCCGGCACCGGGGAGCTGTTTTTT
>NA|TRBV28|TRBJ2-4|NA
CASTQDPSKNIQYF
TGTGCCAGCACACAGGACCCCTCCAAAAACATTCAGTACTTC
>NA|TRBV15|TRBJ1-5|NA
CATSREQGRNQPQHF
TGTGCCACCAGCAGAGAACAGGGTCGCAATCAGCCCCAGCATTTT
>TRBD2|TRBV6-1|TRBJ2-7|once
CASSEGLAGTYEQYF
TGTGCCAGCAGTGAAGGCCTAGCGGGAACCTACGAGCAGTACTTC
>TRBD2|TRBV7-9|TRBJ2-3|NA
CASSFSLAGGPDTQYF
TGTGCCAGCAGCTTTTCGCTAGCGGGAGGGCCTGATACGCAGTATTTT
>TRBD2|TRBV5-4|TRBJ2-5|NA
CASSPGLAGGETQYF
TGTGCCAGCAGTCCGGGACTAGCGGGAGGGGAGACCCAGTACTTC
>NA|TRBV2|TRBJ2-7|NA
CASLSQQKPYEQYF
TGTGCCAGCCTAAGCCAACAGAAACCCTACGAGCAGTACTTC
>NA|TRBV27|TRBJ2-3|NA
CASSHHPVQGLEDTQYF
TGTGCCAGCAGCCACCACCCGGTCCAGGGGTTAGAAGATACGCAGTATTTT
>TRBD2|TRBV4-1|TRBJ2-5|NA
CASSQDGRAGETQYF
TGCGCCAGCAGCCAAGACGGGAGGGCCGGAGAGACCCAGTACTTC
>NA|TRBV19|TRBJ2-1|NA
CASRGDGSLRYNEQFF
TGTGCCAGTAGGGGCGACGGGAGTTTGCGCTACAATGAGCAGTTCTTC
>NA|TRBV5-5|TRBJ2-7|NA
CASSYRVHLNYEQYF
TGTGCCAGCAGCTATCGGGTCCATTTGAATTACGAGCAGTACTTC
>TRBD2|TRBV7-9|TRBJ2-1|NA
CASRWERGDSSSYNEQFF
TGTGCCAGCAGGTGGGAGCGGGGGGATTCCAGCTCCTACAATGAGCAGTTCTTC
>NA|TRBV27|TRBJ2-7|NA
CASSPRNRFQDEQYF
TGTGCCAGCAGTCCCCGTAACAGGTTTCAGGACGAGCAGTACTTC
>TRBD1|TRBV14|TRBJ1-3|once
CASSPVPDRVYGNTIYF
TGTGCCAGCAGCCCCGTTCCGGACAGGGTGTATGGAAACACCATATATTTT
>NA|TRBV7-9|TRBJ2-5|once
CASSLYGRLLQETQYF
TGTGCCAGCAGCTTATACGGACGCCTTCTCCAAGAGACCCAGTACTTC
>TRBD2|TRBV27|TRBJ2-1|NA
CASSELAGGKNEQFF
TGTGCCAGCAGTGAGCTAGCGGGAGGGAAAAATGAGCAGTTCTTC
>TRBD2|TRBV11-2|TRBJ2-3|NA
CASSPPLASSTDTQYF
TGTGCCAGCAGCCCTCCACTAGCGTCTAGCACAGATACGCAGTATTTT
>TRBD1|TRBV27|TRBJ2-7|NA
CASSFAGQGFYEQYF
TGTGCCAGCAGTTTCGCGGGACAGGGATTCTACGAGCAGTACTTC
>TRBD2|TRBV13|TRBJ2-7|NA
CASSSPGGVAYEQYF
TGTGCCAGCAGCTCCCCCGGGGGGGTTGCCTACGAGCAGTACTTC
>NA|TRBV5-1|TRBJ2-5|NA
CASSPGWVGQETQYF
TGCGCCAGCAGCCCCGGGTGGGTAGGCCAAGAGACCCAGTACTTC